The 20 T cell receptor beta chains below were found in one sample sequenced in a study of CD8+CD57+ T cells in acquired aplastic anemia. Both TCR beta VDJ combination and CDR3 sequence profiling were carried out. Genomic DNA was the template for this profiling. TCRdb ran MiXCR on the reads and lists one entry per CDR3 protein. Of roughly 240,000 distinct CDR3 sequences listed, more than 40% were seen once; the top ten hold 6.5% to 10%. The authors sequenced patients whose flow cytometry had shown CD8+CD57+ cell expansion. The sequencing sample was made of sorted CD4+, CD8+, or CD8+CD57+ T cells (not recorded which) from PBMCs. Every receptor here comes from a human donor with aplastic anemia.

There are many counts of this clonotype. The chain joins TRBV7-9 to TRBJ2-7; unclear D gene. The CDR3 is 12 residues long. Germline CDR1 SEHNR, CDR2 FQNEAQ (reference sequence). Between the trimmed V and J ends, which lost 1 base and 3 bases, there was a span of 4 bases. The CDR3 spells CASSLGYYEQYF. CDR3 DNA sequence: TGTGCCAGCAGCTTAGGTTACTACGAGCAGTACTTC.

This clonotype was recorded only once. This chain links TRBV19 with TRBJ1-6; no clear D. The ends were cut back, 0 bases at V and 10 bases at J, with 10 bases in the middle. The CDR3 contains 14 residues. Per the germline V gene, CDR1 is LNHDA and CDR2 is SQIVND (reference sequence). CDR3 region: CASSIDPLGSPLHF. In DNA, the CDR3 is TGTGCCAGTAGTATAGACCCTCTGGGGTCACCCCTCCACTTT.

This clonotype was found many times. The J gene is TRBJ2-3, the V gene TRBV15; TRBD2 matches 11 bases. CDR1 is LNHNV and CDR2 is YYDKDF in the germline V gene (reference sequence). Trimming took 3 bases from V and 4 from J; bases not matched to a gene: 3. The CDR3 covers 15 residues. The CDR3 bases are TGTGCCACCAGCAGTAGCGGGGGGGCTTCAGATACGCAGTATTTT. Translation: CATSSSGGASDTQYF.

This clonotype was detected ten times or more. The chain carries TRBV6-4 and TRBJ2-3; D might be TRBD1 (6 bases). V was clipped by 8 bases and J by 0 bases, with 12 bases between them. The CDR3 runs to 14 residues. Germline CDR1 reads MRHNA; CDR2 reads SNTAGT. In DNA form, the CDR3 reads TGTGCCAGCGCTCAGGGGTTGAGCACAGATACGCAGTATTTT. It codes for CASAQGLSTDTQYF.

This clonotype was found many times. The chain has TRBV9 and TRBJ2-1; 10 bases agree with TRBD2. CDR1 is SGDLS and CDR2 is YYNGEE in the germline V gene. V gave up 2 bases and J gave up 3 bases; unmatched junction bases: 5. The CDR3 sequence is 16 residues long. The CDR3 sequence: CASSVRTSGNYNEQFF. The CDR3 nucleotides are TGTGCCAGCAGCGTCCGGACTAGCGGAAACTACAATGAGCAGTTCTTC. The full variable domain, rest sourced from reference TRBV9 and TRBJ2-1, is DSGVTQTPKHLITATGQRVTLRCSPRSGDLSVYWYQQSLDQGLQFLIQYYNGEERAKGNILERFSAQQFPDLHSELNLSSLELGDSALYFCASSVRTSGNYNEQFFGPGTRLTVL.

This clonotype was counted between two and nine times. V is TRBV4-1 and J is TRBJ2-2; 10 nucleotides align to TRBD1. The V and J ends lost 3 bases and 5 bases, in that order; junction bases with no gene match: 9. Germline V gene data show CDR1 as MGHRA and CDR2 as YSYEKL. CDR3 length: 17 residues. The CDR3 coding sequence is TGCGCCAGCAGCCAGGATACCACGGGACAGGGGACCGGGGAGCTGTTTTTT. This codes for CASSQDTTGQGTGELFF.

About this clonotype itself: A read error may account for a junction end that differs from germline. V usage is TRBV5-1 and J usage is TRBJ2-7; TRBD1 or TRBD2 may be the D gene (6 bases each). Germline V gene sequence: CDR1 SGHRS, CDR2 YFSETQ. The CDR3 has 14 amino acids. CDR3 residues: CASSLTEGGNEQYF. CDR3 DNA sequence: TGTGCCAGCAGTTTGACCGAGGGGGGCAACGAGCAGTACTTC.

V is TRBV2 and J is TRBJ2-4; TRBD2 aligns across 7 bases. The CDR3 totals 13 residues. The V and J ends lost 5 bases and 9 bases, in that order; junction bases with no gene match: 7. Germline CDR1 SNHLY, CDR2 FYNNEI. The CDR3 is CASSHRGVSIQYF. The CDR3 DNA reads as TGTGCCAGCAGTCACCGGGGGGTAAGCATTCAGTACTTC. Using reference TRBV2 and TRBJ2-4 for the parts outside the CDR3, the full variable domain is EPEVTQTPSHQVTQMGQEVILRCVPISNHLYFYWYRQILGQKVEFLVSFYNNEISEKSEIFDDQFSVERPDGSNFTLKIRSTKLEDSAMYFCASSHRGVSIQYFGAGTRLSVL.

V and J are TRBV29-1 and TRBJ2-7; 11 nucleotides line up with TRBD1. The V segment lost 7 bases and the J segment 2 bases; nucleotides outside the gene matches: 4. The germline CDR1 and CDR2 sequences are SQVTM and ANQGSEA. The CDR3 is 13 amino acids. The CDR3 sequence is CSAGQGEAYEQYF. The CDR3 nucleotides read TGCAGCGCGGGACAGGGGGAGGCCTACGAGCAGTACTTC.

This chain connects TRBV5-5 to TRBJ2-3, with D tentatively TRBD2 (6 bases). The CDR3 runs to 15 residues. CDR1 is SGHKS and CDR2 is YYEKEE in the germline V gene (reference sequence). V lost 0 bases and J lost 1, with 9 bases in between. The chain's CDR3 is CASSLAGEGTDTQYF. The DNA for the CDR3 is TGTGCCAGCAGCTTGGCGGGGGAGGGCACAGATACGCAGTATTTT.

The chain carries TRBV7-2 and TRBJ2-7, with D perhaps matching TRBD1 (5 bases). Germline loops: CDR1 SGHTA, CDR2 FQGNSA. CDR3 length: 14 amino acids. The V gene lost 3 bases and the J gene lost 2 bases, with 11 bases spanning the gap. CDR3 DNA sequence: TGTGCCAGCAGCTTCTGGGGCCAAGCCTACGAGCAGTACTTC. Its translation: CASSFWGQAYEQYF.

The gene calls are TRBV7-9 and TRBJ1-2, with D possibly TRBD1 on 5 matching bases. This CDR3 region has 15 residues. Per germline, CDR1 SEHNR and CDR2 FQNEAQ (reference sequence). V lost 1 base and J 6 bases, leaving 15 bases between the germline ends. CDR3 loop: CASSLEWGDPNGYTF. Written as DNA, the CDR3 is TGTGCCAGCAGCTTAGAATGGGGGGATCCGAATGGCTACACCTTC.

The chain carries TRBV7-3 and TRBJ1-4; D unclear. The CDR3 has 13 amino acids. The germline V gene encodes CDR1 SGHTA and CDR2 FQGTGA. Trimming removed 2 bases at V and 7 bases at J, with 8 bases between. The CDR3 is CASSLAAGEKLFF. The CDR3 bases are TGTGCCAGCAGCTTAGCGGCGGGTGAAAAACTGTTTTTT.

Many counts were recorded for this clonotype. The chain recombines TRBV6-5 with TRBJ2-3, with D tentatively TRBD2 (6 bases). This CDR3 contains 15 residues. The V gene lost 7 bases and the J gene lost 2 bases, with 16 bases spanning the gap. CDR1 is MNHEY, CDR2 SVGAGI, per germline. CDR3 residues: CASKGTASTTDTQYF. The CDR3 bases are TGTGCCAGCAAAGGGACTGCCTCTACCACAGATACGCAGTATTTT.

The rearrangement links TRBV7-6 to TRBJ1-1; D uncertain. Trimming cost V 5 bases and J 4 bases, with 8 bases left between them. The CDR3 is 12 residues long. CDR1 is SGHVS, CDR2 FNYEAQ, per germline. CDR3 region: CASSPTSTEAFF. CDR3 in DNA: TGTGCCAGCAGCCCGACTAGCACTGAAGCTTTCTTT.

Many counts were recorded for this clonotype. V and J are TRBV29-1 and TRBJ2-2; 11 bases are shared with TRBD1. V shed 5 bases and J 7 bases; nucleotides not matched to a gene: 6. This CDR3 contains 14 residues. The germline V gene has CDR1 SQVTM and CDR2 ANQGSEA. The CDR3 region is CSVLGQGAVGELFF. The CDR3, as DNA: TGCAGCGTTTTAGGACAGGGGGCGGTCGGGGAGCTGTTTTTT.

A remark on this clonotype: A junction boundary mismatches the germline segment, possibly from a read error. The chain links TRBV29-1 to TRBJ2-1; no clear D gene. CDR3 length: 11 amino acids. Germline values: CDR1 SQVTM, CDR2 ANQGSEA. As DNA, the CDR3 is TGCAGCGCCCTAAGACCAGAAGAGTTGCTCTTC. Its translation is CSALRPEELLF.

A word on this clonotype: A junction boundary mismatches the germline segment, possibly from a read error. V and J are TRBV9 and TRBJ2-7; 8 positions match TRBD1. This CDR3 spans 16 amino acids. The V gene's germline CDR1 is SGDLS and CDR2 YYNGEE. The CDR3 bases are TGCGCCAGCAGCCAAGAATACAGGGGGAACGTATACGAGCAGTACTTC. Translating gives CASSQEYRGNVYEQYF.

As to this clonotype: At one boundary the junction diverges from the germline segment, which might be a read error. The rearrangement joins TRBV9 to TRBJ2-3, with 9 positions matching TRBD1. Germline CDR1 is SGDLS and CDR2 is YYNGEE. This CDR3 spans 16 amino acids. The CDR3 coding sequence is TGCGCCAGCAGCCAAGACAGGGGGGGTGGCGCAGATACGCAGTATTTT. Its translation: CASSQDRGGGADTQYF.

This clonotype was detected only once. The chain recombines TRBV7-7 with TRBJ2-5, with D possibly matching TRBD1 (6 bases). Germline V lookup: CDR1 SSHAT, CDR2 FNYEAQ (reference sequence). The CDR3 spans 13 residues. The V end lost 5 bases, the J end lost 2 bases, and 9 bases lay between the germline ends. The CDR3 DNA is TGTGCCAGCAGCCCCGACAGGCAAGAGACCCAGTACTTC. Encoded protein: CASSPDRQETQYF.